This TCR beta chain was sequenced during a study of OX40 agonist ivuxolimab in advanced cancers. About the research overall: The eligibility criteria allowed prior anti-PD-1, anti-PD-L1 or anti-CTLA-4 therapy, and 40% had some. There were three patients with partial responses, one having hepatocellular carcinoma and two cutaneous melanoma.

Generated by immunoSEQ multiplex PCR, the TCRdb table keeps only in-frame clones and is missing some. The sample contains 73,000 or so clones, about 92% of which appear only once. This specimen consisted of CD4+ or CD8+ T cells sorted from blood, obtained in a trial of the OX40 agonist ivuxolimab. The clonotype originates from an adult with an advanced solid tumor such as melanoma, head and neck, liver or kidney cancer.

CDR3 amino acids: CASSLGLRGARGYTF. The CDR3 DNA sequence: TGTGCCAGCAGCTTAGGCCTACGGGGGGCGCGGGGCTACACCTTC. The chain employs TRBV13 and TRBJ1-2; TRBD1 might be the D (6 bases). Trimming took off 0 bases at V and 8 bases at J, with 16 bases between the two ends. Germline CDR1 and CDR2: PRHDT and FYEKMQ (reference sequence). The CDR3 has 15 residues.